This entry concerns a single T cell receptor beta chain. The data derive from a study of control samples from healthy donors and cancer patients. Sequenced by immunoSEQ multiplex PCR; TCRdb stores in-frame clones only, minus some. The sample yields about 120,000 clones, around 87% seen once. The CDR3 loop spans 13 amino acids. In germline, CDR1 is SGHTA, CDR2 FQGNSA. Trimming cost V 2 bases and J 6 bases, with 8 bases left between them. The TCR originated in a man in his forties in good health. Sequencing was performed on blood. The chain carries TRBV7-2 and TRBJ1-5; a possible D gene is TRBD1 (5 bases). CDR3 sequence: CASSLSGGQPQHF. The CDR3 DNA is TGTGCCAGCAGCTTATCGGGGGGTCAGCCCCAGCATTTT.